The next 31 T cell receptor beta chains were all read from a single sample in a study of identical twins. TCRdb re-called the 5' RACE reads through MiXCR, storing one row per CDR3 protein. The sample lists 250,000 or so distinct CDR3 sequences; approximately 11% were seen once. The data were also submitted as part of a second study, on yellow fever vaccine responses in identical twins.

The specimen sequenced was memory (CD45RO+) T cells sorted from blood. These receptors were collected from a woman younger than 30 in good health.

This clonotype has a handful of counts. The V and J genes are TRBV7-9 and TRBJ2-5; tentative D call: TRBD2 (5 bases). CDR3 size: 14 residues. CDR1 is SEHNR and CDR2 is FQNEAQ in the germline V gene (reference sequence). V lost 4 bases and J 5 bases, leaving 14 bases between the germline ends. The CDR3 DNA sequence: TGTGCCAGCAGCTACCAGGACCCGGGGGAGACCCAGTACTTC. Translated: CASSYQDPGETQYF.

The V call is TRBV12-3 or TRBV12-4, the J call TRBJ2-7; D gene uncertain. The CDR3 sequence is 13 residues long. V dropped 5 bases and J dropped 6 bases, with 14 bases sitting between them. Here the CDR3 reads CASSLGPSSEQYF. Here the CDR3 DNA reads TGTGCCAGCAGTCTAGGTCCGTCAAGCGAGCAGTACTTC.

This clonotype appeared many times. The chain joins TRBV7-8 to TRBJ1-4; a possible D gene is TRBD1 (5 bases). Germline loops: CDR1 SGHVS, CDR2 FQNEAQ. The CDR3 consists of 16 residues. The V gene lost 2 bases and the J gene lost 0 bases, with 10 bases spanning the gap. The CDR3 DNA reads TGTGCCAGCAGCTTAATCTCGACAGCAACTAATGAAAAACTGTTTTTT. Translating it yields CASSLISTATNEKLFF.

Only a few counts were recorded for this clonotype. This rearrangement joins TRBV5-6 to TRBJ2-6; no clear D. CDR3 length equals 16 residues. The V gene lost 4 bases and the J gene lost 2 bases, with 13 bases spanning the gap. Germline loops: CDR1 SGHDT, CDR2 YYEEEE. CDR3 DNA sequence: TGTGCCAGCAGCCAACTGAGAGATACTGGGGCCAACGTCCTGACTTTC. Amino acids: CASSQLRDTGANVLTF.

This clonotype was observed a few times. This rearrangement joins TRBV18 to TRBJ1-2, with D perhaps matching TRBD1 (6 bases). There are 13 residues in the CDR3. Germline-derived CDR1 and CDR2 are KGHSH and LQKENI. Trimming removed 3 bases at V and 5 bases at J, with 10 bases between. CDR3 DNA: TGTGCCAGCTCACCCGACAGGACATATGGCTACACCTTC. The encoded protein is CASSPDRTYGYTF.

This clonotype was detected ten times or more. The gene calls are TRBV7-8 and TRBJ2-7; TRBD2 matches 10 bases. Germline V gene data show CDR1 as SGHVS and CDR2 as FQNEAQ. This CDR3 region has 15 residues. J gave up 5 bases and V 1 base, and 5 bases lay outside the gene matches. The CDR3 loop reads CASSLESGGANEQYF. The CDR3, as DNA: TGTGCCAGCAGCTTAGAAAGCGGGGGGGCGAACGAGCAGTACTTC.

V usage is TRBV11-2 and J usage is TRBJ2-7, with TRBD1 identical over 7 bases. CDR1 and CDR2 (germline): SGHAT, FQNNGV. Trimming cost V 1 base and J 9 bases; bases outside gene matches: 6. This CDR3 has 13 amino acids. CDR3 in amino acids: CASSLGRQGVQYF. CDR3 nucleotide sequence: TGTGCCAGCAGCTTAGGGAGGCAGGGGGTGCAGTACTTC.

The table lists this clonotype with a few counts. The chain combines TRBV7-2 with TRBJ2-1; D not certain. Germline CDR1 and CDR2: SGHTA and FQGNSA. Trimming left V 0 bases short and J 0 bases short, with 6 bases between. This CDR3 has 15 residues. The CDR3 DNA sequence: TGTGCCAGCAGCTTAGCTATAGTCTCCTACAATGAGCAGTTCTTC. Protein sequence: CASSLAIVSYNEQFF.

This clonotype occurred many times. V usage is TRBV29-1 and J usage is TRBJ2-7; 12 bases are shared with TRBD2. Trimming cost V 7 bases and J 0 bases; bases outside gene matches: 7. This CDR3 region has 15 residues. The germline CDR1 and CDR2 sequences are SQVTM and ANQGSEA. CDR3 nucleotide sequence: TGCAGCGGGTTTATGACTAGCGGGAGCTCCTACGAGCAGTACTTC. It translates to CSGFMTSGSSYEQYF.

V gene TRBV6-1 combines with J gene TRBJ1-1; D is perhaps TRBD1 (6 bases). The CDR3 spans 15 residues. Between the trimmed V and J ends, which lost 2 bases and 4 bases, there was a span of 14 bases. Germline V lookup: CDR1 MNHNS, CDR2 SASEGT. CDR3 region: CASSETTGSITEAFF. Here the CDR3 DNA reads TGTGCCAGCAGTGAAACTACAGGGTCCATCACTGAAGCTTTCTTT.

This clonotype was seen only a few times. The V and J genes are TRBV11-3 and TRBJ2-5, with 9 bases identical to TRBD1. V dropped 5 bases and J dropped 5; count of bases not matched to a gene: 6. This CDR3 is 14 amino acids long. From germline, CDR1 is SGHNT and CDR2 YENEEA. CDR3 in DNA: TGTGCCAGCAGCCCTCGGACAGGGGAGGAGACCCAGTACTTC. Its protein product is CASSPRTGEETQYF.

This chain connects TRBV11-3 to TRBJ2-3; 10 bases align to TRBD1. The V gene end was trimmed by 1 base and the J gene end by 3 bases; junction bases not matched to a gene: 1. CDR1 SGHNT and CDR2 YENEEA come from the germline V gene. CDR3 length: 15 residues. The CDR3: CASSLGQGATDTQYF. Written as DNA, the CDR3 is TGTGCCAGCAGCTTAGGACAGGGGGCAACAGATACGCAGTATTTT.

This clonotype was detected ten times or more. V gene TRBV6-1 combines with J gene TRBJ2-7; TRBD2 matches at 14 bases. Germline assignment: CDR1 MNHNS and CDR2 SASEGT. Trimming cost V 6 bases and J 7 bases; bases outside gene matches: 5. The CDR3 is 14 residues long. The CDR3 spells CASSLTSGRVEQYF. The CDR3 DNA sequence: TGTGCCAGCAGCCTGACTAGCGGGAGGGTTGAGCAGTACTTC.

This sequence joins TRBV20-1 and TRBJ2-7; TRBD1 is a possible D gene (5 bases). Trimming cost V 1 base and J 2 bases, with 9 bases left between them. Germline CDR1 and CDR2: DFQATT and SNEGSKA (reference sequence). The length of the CDR3 is 13 residues. The CDR3 sequence: CSARVPGTYEQYF. CDR3 bases: TGCAGTGCTAGAGTTCCAGGGACCTACGAGCAGTACTTC.

This clonotype was recorded at least ten times. The V call is TRBV5-5, the J call TRBJ2-1; 7 nucleotides align to TRBD2. The ends lost 3 bases at V and 6 bases at J; junction bases unmatched: 12. Germline V lookup: CDR1 SGHKS, CDR2 YYEKEE (reference sequence). This CDR3 has 16 residues. The CDR3 reads CASSSTASGVINEQFF. The CDR3 nucleotides are TGTGCCAGCAGCTCAACCGCGAGCGGGGTTATCAATGAGCAGTTCTTC.

This clonotype came up many times. V usage is TRBV20-1 and J usage is TRBJ1-4; D is unresolved. The CDR3 consists of 13 residues. Trimming cost V 6 bases and J 4 bases, with 12 bases left between them. Per germline, CDR1 DFQATT and CDR2 SNEGSKA (reference sequence). The CDR3 here is CSARRVGNEKLFF. The DNA for the CDR3 is TGCAGTGCCCGGCGCGTCGGTAATGAAAAACTGTTTTTT.

This clonotype was recorded many times. The CDR3 loop is CASSSQGASGNTIYF. CDR3 sequence (DNA): TGTGCCAGCAGTTCACAGGGGGCTTCAGGAAACACCATATATTTT. V is TRBV12-3 or TRBV12-4 and J is TRBJ1-3; 9 bases line up with TRBD1. This CDR3 spans 15 amino acids. V trimming: 4 bases; J trimming: 4 bases; junction bases outside the gene matches: 5.

This clonotype has more than one count but fewer than ten. The chain is built from TRBV12-3 or TRBV12-4 and TRBJ2-4; weak D call: TRBD2 (6 bases). CDR3 size: 14 residues. V was cut by 1 base and J by 10 bases, with 14 bases left in between. CDR3 residues: CASSLGGGSQIQYF. CDR3 nucleotides: TGTGCCAGCAGTTTAGGTGGGGGGAGCCAAATTCAGTACTTC.

This clonotype came up many times. The CDR3 spells CASSLAGGRTDTQYF. The CDR3 DNA sequence: TGTGCCAGCAGCTTAGCAGGGGGGAGGACAGATACGCAGTATTTT. The chain is built from TRBV7-2 and TRBJ2-3; D is possibly TRBD1 or TRBD2 (6 bases each). The V end was cut by 0 bases, the J end by 3 bases, with 10 bases between. Germline V gene data show CDR1 as SGHTA and CDR2 as FQGNSA. CDR3 length: 15 residues.

A note on this clonotype: A much bigger clone sits one base away, suggesting this may be a read error. DNA of the CDR3: TGTGCCAGCAGCTTAGGGGGGAAAGAGACCCAGTACTTC. It yields the protein CASSLGGKETQYF. The J gene is TRBJ2-5, the V gene TRBV7-9; D is tentatively TRBD1 or TRBD2 (5 bases each). V was clipped by 1 base and J by 3 bases, with 6 bases between them. Germline V CDR1 and CDR2: SEHNR, FQNEAQ (reference sequence). There are 13 residues in the CDR3.

This clonotype was counted only a few times. This chain links TRBV11-2 with TRBJ2-1; 9 bases agree with TRBD2. V gave up 5 bases and J gave up 0 bases; unmatched junction bases: 2. CDR1 is SGHAT and CDR2 is FQNNGV in the germline V gene. This CDR3 contains 15 residues. The DNA for the CDR3 is TGTGCCAGCAGCATGACTAGCGGCTCCTACAATGAGCAGTTCTTC. Its protein is CASSMTSGSYNEQFF.

The genes are TRBV2 and TRBJ2-3; 7 bases agree with TRBD2. CDR3 size: 15 residues. In germline, CDR1 is SNHLY, CDR2 FYNNEI. J lost 6 bases, V lost 2 bases, and 8 bases had no gene match. CDR3 in amino acids: CASSESGGGHDTQYF. CDR3 in DNA: TGTGCCAGCAGTGAAAGTGGCGGGGGTCACGATACGCAGTATTTT.

This chain links TRBV11-1 with TRBJ2-1; 11 bases map to TRBD2. The CDR3 covers 18 residues. Trimming removed 4 bases from V and 7 bases from J; junction bases left unmatched: 15. CDR1 SGHAT and CDR2 FQDESV come from the germline V gene (reference sequence). CDR3: CASSSTTSSGGAVNEQFF. The CDR3 DNA sequence: TGTGCCAGCAGCTCCACTACCAGTAGCGGGGGGGCCGTAAATGAGCAGTTCTTC.

The rearrangement uses TRBV19 and TRBJ2-1, with D perhaps matching TRBD1 (6 bases). The ends were cut back, 5 bases at V and 9 bases at J, with 17 bases in the middle. CDR1 and CDR2 (germline): LNHDA, SQIVND (reference sequence). CDR3 length: 14 residues. The CDR3 DNA follows: TGTGCCAGTAGTTTTAAGGGCAGGGGTACTGAGCAGTTCTTC. Protein: CASSFKGRGTEQFF.

This clonotype was detected a few times. The chain carries TRBV12-3 or TRBV12-4 and TRBJ2-4, with 10 nucleotides matching TRBD1. The V gene end was trimmed by 6 bases and the J gene end by 7 bases; junction bases not matched to a gene: 9. The CDR3 runs to 15 residues. The CDR3 DNA is TGTGCCAGCAGCCCCCGACAGGGGGCAAGGAACATTCAGTACTTC. Its protein is CASSPRQGARNIQYF.

This clonotype was seen ten or more times. The chain carries TRBV29-1 and TRBJ2-1; 10 nucleotides match TRBD2. In germline, CDR1 is SQVTM, CDR2 ANQGSEA. The V segment lost 7 bases and the J segment 6 bases; nucleotides outside the gene matches: 6. This CDR3 is 13 amino acids long. CDR3 DNA: TGCAGCGGGGGGCTAGCGGGAGTCAATGAGCAGTTCTTC. Its protein is CSGGLAGVNEQFF.

This sequence joins TRBV6-2 or TRBV6-3 and TRBJ2-7, with 14 bases that match TRBD2. The germline CDR1 and CDR2 sequences are MNHEY and SVGEGT. The CDR3 has 19 residues. The junction had 13 bases not matched to a gene; V was cut back by 2 bases and J by 4 bases. The CDR3 DNA sequence: TGTGCCAGCAGTTACCACTCGGGGACCGGGACTAGCGGGAGTTACGAGCAGTACTTC. It specifies CASSYHSGTGTSGSYEQYF.

The rearrangement joins TRBV6-6 to TRBJ1-1; the D gene is possibly TRBD1 (6 bases). CDR1 and CDR2 (germline): MNHNY, SVGAGI (reference sequence). Trimming took off 6 bases at V and 5 bases at J, with 10 bases between the two ends. The CDR3 contains 12 residues. The CDR3 is CASSHRVTEAFF. In nucleotides, the CDR3 is TGTGCCAGCAGCCACAGGGTAACTGAAGCTTTCTTT.

This chain connects TRBV11-2 to TRBJ2-2, with a tentative D call TRBD1 (5 bases). V dropped 1 base and J dropped 7 bases, with 28 bases sitting between them. The CDR3 has 20 residues. The V gene's germline CDR1 is SGHAT and CDR2 FQNNGV. CDR3 loop: CASSLVLIRFGQGLDGELFF. The CDR3, as DNA: TGTGCCAGCAGCTTAGTTCTGATACGGTTCGGGCAGGGTCTTGACGGGGAGCTGTTTTTT.

Only a few counts were recorded for this clonotype. This chain uses TRBV6-4 with TRBJ2-1, with unresolved D. The length of the CDR3 is 13 residues. From germline, CDR1 is MRHNA and CDR2 SNTAGT. V shed 0 bases and J shed 9 bases, with 9 bases lying between them. The CDR3 region has the DNA TGTGCCAGCAGTGACTCAGAGTTTAGTGAGCAGTTCTTC. This codes for CASSDSEFSEQFF.

In its sample, this clonotype was seen a few times. This CDR3 is CSVEDWKSYEQYF. The CDR3 nucleotides read TGCAGCGTTGAAGATTGGAAATCCTACGAGCAGTACTTC. The gene calls are TRBV29-1 and TRBJ2-7; no clear D. Germline-derived CDR1 and CDR2 are SQVTM and ANQGSEA. V was trimmed by 0 bases and J by 1 base, leaving 7 bases between them. This CDR3 comprises 13 residues.